Presented here are 11 T cell receptor beta chains from one specimen sequenced in a study of blood T cell repertoires in COVID-19. Generated by immunoSEQ multiplex PCR, the TCRdb table keeps only in-frame clones and is missing some. The repertoire holds 280,000 or so clones, with about four fifths as singletons. Source material: peripheral blood. All receptors derive from a woman aged 50 to 60 who had recovered from COVID-19.

This clone was seen more than once but under ten times. V usage is TRBV27 and J usage is TRBJ1-6; D remains ambiguous. The CDR3 loop spans 13 amino acids. CDR1 is MNHEY and CDR2 is SMNVEV in the germline V gene (reference sequence). The V end was cut by 4 bases, the J end by 10 bases, with 11 bases between. The CDR3 is CASSSRMGSPLHF. CDR3 sequence (DNA): TGTGCCAGCAGTTCTCGTATGGGCTCACCCCTCCACTTT.

V usage is TRBV19 and J usage is TRBJ1-5; 9 bases map to TRBD1. The CDR3 has 15 residues. Per the germline V gene, CDR1 is LNHDA and CDR2 is SQIVND (reference sequence). Germline trimming cut 6 bases from V and 4 bases from J; bases unmatched to any gene: 7. CDR3: CASRLQGARNQPQHF. CDR3 sequence (DNA): TGTGCCAGTAGGCTACAGGGGGCGCGGAATCAGCCCCAGCATTTT.

The chain combines TRBV15 with TRBJ2-1; 7 bases agree with TRBD2. Germline CDR1 and CDR2: LNHNV and YYDKDF (reference sequence). The ends lost 1 base at V and 5 bases at J; junction bases unmatched: 2. This CDR3 is 14 amino acids long. This CDR3 reads CATSRGLADNEQFF. The CDR3 coding sequence is TGTGCCACCAGCAGAGGGCTAGCGGACAATGAGCAGTTCTTC.

This clone has just one count. At one end the junction does not follow the germline gene, possibly because of a read error. The V and J genes are TRBV15 and TRBJ1-4; the match to TRBD1 covers 11 bases. This CDR3 contains 16 residues. Germline V CDR1 and CDR2: LNHNV, YYDKDF (reference sequence). In DNA, the CDR3 is TGTGCCACCAGTAGAGGGACAGGGGGTTTGGATGAAAAACTGTTTTTT. It yields the protein CATSRGTGGLDEKLFF.

This sequence joins TRBV4-2 and TRBJ2-7; 10 bases are shared with TRBD1. J lost 4 bases, V lost 1 base, and 4 bases had no gene match. CDR1 and CDR2 (germline): LGHNA, YNFKEQ. This CDR3 contains 15 residues. The CDR3 region has the DNA TGTGCCAGCAGCCAAGGGGACAGGGGTGGTTACGAGCAGTACTTC. As protein: CASSQGDRGGYEQYF.

The chain links TRBV6-6 to TRBJ2-7, with 7 bases fitting TRBD1. V shed 4 bases and J 0 bases; nucleotides not matched to a gene: 6. The CDR3 covers 15 residues. Germline assignment: CDR1 MNHNY and CDR2 SVGAGI (reference sequence). CDR3 coding DNA: TGTGCCAGCAGTTTCGCGCAGGGGGTCTCCTACGAGCAGTACTTC. Translated, it gives CASSFAQGVSYEQYF.

This clone was seen only a few times. The chain links TRBV12-3 or TRBV12-4 to TRBJ2-7; the D gene is possibly TRBD1 (6 bases). The length of the CDR3 is 13 residues. Trimming cost V 3 bases and J 5 bases, with 11 bases left between them. The CDR3 here is CASSFVGANEQYF. DNA of the CDR3: TGTGCCAGCAGTTTTGTGGGGGCGAACGAGCAGTACTTC.

The chain has TRBV9 and TRBJ1-2; the match to TRBD1 covers 7 bases. This CDR3 has 15 amino acids. The J segment lost 5 bases and the V segment lost 0 bases, leaving 7 bases of the junction unmatched. The germline V gene encodes CDR1 SGDLS and CDR2 YYNGEE. The CDR3 DNA follows: TGTGCCAGCAGCGTAGACAGGGGATCCTTTTATGGCTACACCTTC. This sequence encodes CASSVDRGSFYGYTF.

In this sample, this clone turned up a few times. The rearrangement uses TRBV30 and TRBJ2-1; TRBD2 might be the D (5 bases). CDR1 GTSNPN and CDR2 SVGIG come from the germline V gene (reference sequence). Trimming stripped 0 bases from V and 4 bases from J, with 7 bases between. There are 13 residues in the CDR3. CDR3 amino acids: CAWSVGSYNEQFF. CDR3 bases: TGTGCCTGGAGTGTTGGGAGTTACAATGAGCAGTTCTTC.

J is TRBJ2-7 and V is TRBV19; 8 bases align to TRBD1. Unmatched junction bases numbered 11, after V lost 6 bases and J lost 4 bases. Germline-derived CDR1 and CDR2 are LNHDA and SQIVND (reference sequence). The CDR3 runs 15 residues. The CDR3 DNA sequence: TGTGCCAGTAGCCTACAGGGGGAATTGTGGTACGAGCAGTACTTC. Translating it yields CASSLQGELWYEQYF. The entire variable domain, with the rest obtained from reference TRBV19 and TRBJ2-7, is as follows: DGGITQSPKYLFRKEGQNVTLSCEQNLNHDAMYWYRQDPGQGLRLIYYSQIVNDFQKGDIAEGYSVSREKKESFPLTVTSAQKNPTAFYLCASSLQGELWYEQYFGPGTRLTVT.

The chain is built from TRBV18 and TRBJ1-5; D call uncertain. Trimming removed 2 bases at V and 1 base at J, with 12 bases between. This CDR3 region has 16 residues. The germline CDR1 and CDR2 sequences are KGHSH and LQKENI. The CDR3 spells CASSPGSGPSNQPQHF. CDR3 nucleotide sequence: TGTGCCAGCTCACCAGGGAGTGGGCCGAGCAATCAGCCCCAGCATTTT.